This T cell receptor (beta chain) was sequenced in a study of blood T cell repertoires in COVID-19. Whole-study context: Recovery among Cohort 3 donors was established by two negative PCRs, clearance, or symptom resolution.

Generated by immunoSEQ multiplex PCR, the TCRdb table keeps only in-frame clones and is missing some. The repertoire holds 200,000 to 250,000 clones, with 80% to 90% as singletons. CDR3 length equals 16 residues. The ends lost 6 bases at V and 1 base at J; junction bases unmatched: 12. Per germline, CDR1 SGHAT and CDR2 FQNNGV. A few counts support this clone. The TCR sequence derives from a woman aged 45-65 years in a cohort exposed to, infected with or recovered from COVID-19 (not recorded which). The sequenced material came from PBMCs or T cells enriched from blood (not recorded which). The rearrangement uses TRBV11-2 and TRBJ2-7; 7 nucleotides line up with TRBD2. CDR3 amino acids: CASRNLNGRGSYEQYF. The CDR3 nucleotides are TGTGCCAGCAGAAACCTGAATGGGCGGGGGTCCTACGAGCAGTACTTC.